Sequencing of this T cell receptor beta chain was carried out in a study of long-term antiretroviral therapy in people with HIV. Points from the study as a whole: ART-treated samples gained diversity yet remained below transplant donor controls.

The CDR3 extends over 15 amino acids. CDR1 and CDR2 from the germline V gene are SEHNR and FQNEAQ (reference sequence). Trimming stripped 8 bases from V and 5 bases from J, with 21 bases between. Note on this clone: What it binds is unknown.

This was the immunoSEQ v3.0 assay at survey level. Some clones are missing from TCRdb's copy, which holds only in-frame ones; the method was immunoSEQ multiplex PCR. Of about 22,000 clones listed, roughly 82% were seen once; the top ten hold approximately 19%. The receptor comes from a man between 18 and 29 years old with HIV. The specimen comprised unsorted PBMCs, sampled 0.1 years before starting antiretroviral therapy. The V gene is TRBV7-9, the J gene TRBJ2-5, with D perhaps given as TRBD1 or TRBD2 (6 bases each). The CDR3 reads CASAPVGGSGETQYF. The CDR3 DNA sequence: TGTGCCAGCGCCCCCGTAGGGGGGTCTGGCGAGACCCAGTACTTC. Complete variable domain (other parts from reference TRBV7-9 and TRBJ2-5): DTGVSQNPRHKITKRGQNVTFRCDPISEHNRLYWYRQTLGQGPEFLTYFQNEAQLEKSRLLSDRFSAERPKGSFSTLEIQRTEQGDSAMYLCASAPVGGSGETQYFGPGTRLLVL.